This paragraph reports one T cell receptor beta chain. Looked up from germline, CDR1 is MNHNY and CDR2 is SVGAGI (reference sequence). Trimming cost V 4 bases and J 7 bases; bases outside gene matches: 6. This CDR3 has 14 residues. The data originate from a study of control samples from healthy donors and cancer patients. Sequencing used immunoSEQ multiplex PCR; TCRdb keeps in-frame clones, though not all of them. Among about 120,000 clones listed, about nine tenths were seen once. This clonotype originated in a woman aged 18-30 years in good health. The chain uses TRBV6-6 and TRBJ1-2; 10 nucleotides agree with TRBD1. Material for sequencing was blood. The CDR3 DNA reads as TGTGCCAGCAGTTCGGGACAGGGGATGAGTGGCTACACCTTC. Translated: CASSSGQGMSGYTF.